These 13 T cell receptor beta chains originate from one sample sequenced in a study of radiation and T cells in renal cell carcinoma. Treatment specified: treatment-naive control, cytoreductive nephrectomy. Sequenced by immunoSEQ multiplex PCR; TCRdb stores in-frame clones only, minus some. Here the sample spans about 8,100 clones, 55% to 80% being singletons. The sample was tumor tissue, taken from a patient whose treatment was nephrectomy without radiotherapy. The source of these receptors is a man between 60 and 75 years old with renal cell carcinoma.

This chain connects TRBV25-1 to TRBJ1-1; possibly TRBD1 for D (6 bases). This CDR3 has 14 amino acids. V was pared by 1 base and J by 3 bases, with 9 bases between. Per the germline V gene, CDR1 is MGHDK and CDR2 is SYGVNS. The CDR3 region has the DNA TGTGCCAGCAGTGAATTGGGGGGCCACACTGAAGCTTTCTTT. Translation gives CASSELGGHTEAFF. The full variable domain, its missing parts supplied by reference TRBV25-1 and TRBJ1-1, is EADIYQTPRYLVIGTGKKITLECSQTMGHDKMYWYQQDPGMELHLIHYSYGVNSTEKGDLSSESTVSRIRTEHFPLTLESARPSHTSQYLCASSELGGHTEAFFGQGTRLTVV.

This chain joins TRBV10-3 and TRBJ1-2; the match to TRBD1 covers 8 bases. In germline, CDR1 is ENHRY, CDR2 SYGVKD. J gave up 5 bases and V 2 bases, and 4 bases lay outside the gene matches. The CDR3 extends over 14 amino acids. The CDR3 reads CAISETGGGYGYTF. The CDR3 coding sequence is TGTGCCATCAGTGAGACAGGGGGAGGGTATGGCTACACCTTC.

The J gene is TRBJ1-6, the V gene TRBV27; D is unresolved. V was clipped by 3 bases and J by 5 bases, with 11 bases between them. CDR1 is MNHEY, CDR2 SMNVEV, per germline (reference sequence). This CDR3 contains 15 residues. The CDR3 DNA reads TGTGCCAGCAGTTTTAACAGCATTGATAATTCACCCCTCCACTTT. Amino acids: CASSFNSIDNSPLHF.

Relative to its sample, this clone is medium-sized. This chain links TRBV19 with TRBJ1-3; D gene ambiguous. In germline, CDR1 is LNHDA, CDR2 SQIVND (reference sequence). The V end lost 3 bases, the J end lost 4 bases, and 13 bases lay between the germline ends. This CDR3 has 15 amino acids. CDR3: CASSIKSPGGNTIYF. The CDR3 region has the DNA TGTGCCAGTAGTATCAAGTCACCGGGAGGAAACACCATATATTTT. The full variable domain, with the rest looked up from reference TRBV19 and TRBJ1-3, is DGGITQSPKYLFRKEGQNVTLSCEQNLNHDAMYWYRQDPGQGLRLIYYSQIVNDFQKGDIAEGYSVSREKKESFPLTVTSAQKNPTAFYLCASSIKSPGGNTIYFGEGSWLTVV.

This clone occurred once. The chain joins TRBV5-6 to TRBJ1-1, with D possibly matching TRBD1 (6 bases). V lost 0 bases, J lost 0 bases, and 9 bases lay in between. CDR3 length: 15 residues. Germline CDR1 and CDR2: SGHDT and YYEEEE. The CDR3 DNA reads as TGTGCCAGCAGCTTGGCCGGGGGCCTGAACACTGAAGCTTTCTTT. This codes for CASSLAGGLNTEAFF.

This clone was detected once. The rearrangement uses TRBV7-9 and TRBJ1-5; D possibly corresponds to TRBD1 (6 bases). V was pared by 5 bases and J by 7 bases, with 15 bases between. In germline, CDR1 is SEHNR, CDR2 FQNEAQ (reference sequence). This CDR3 spans 14 amino acids. The CDR3 nucleotides are TGTGCCAGCAGCGTCGGGGGGCTGAGGCAGCCCCAGCATTTT. Protein product: CASSVGGLRQPQHF.

The CDR3 nucleotides are TGTGCCAGCAGTTGGTCTAGCGGGAGAGAGACCCAGTACTTC. Its translation: CASSWSSGRETQYF. V is TRBV2 and J is TRBJ2-5; 10 bases are a match to TRBD2. The CDR3 consists of 14 residues. Germline trimming cut 5 bases from V and 4 bases from J; bases unmatched to any gene: 4. The germline V gene encodes CDR1 SNHLY and CDR2 FYNNEI.

This clone was observed once. The V call is TRBV7-9, the J call TRBJ2-5, with D possibly being TRBD2 (7 bases). Germline V lookup: CDR1 SEHNR, CDR2 FQNEAQ (reference sequence). This CDR3 region has 16 residues. With 2 bases removed from V and 0 bases from J, the gap between germline ends came to 13 bases. The CDR3 nucleotides read TGTGCCAGCAGCTTATCTGGCGGGGGCCACCAAGAGACCCAGTACTTC. Amino acid sequence: CASSLSGGGHQETQYF.

V usage is TRBV7-8 and J usage is TRBJ1-2, with TRBD1 as a possible D gene (6 bases). V was cut by 0 bases and J by 6 bases, with 11 bases left in between. The germline V gene has CDR1 SGHVS and CDR2 FQNEAQ. The CDR3 runs to 14 residues. CDR3 loop: CASSLARGKDGYTF. CDR3 nucleotide sequence: TGTGCCAGCAGCTTAGCGAGGGGGAAGGATGGCTACACCTTC.

This clone was found a few times. The chain recombines TRBV5-1 with TRBJ2-3; 7 bases line up with TRBD2. Germline lookup yields CDR1 SGHRS and CDR2 YFSETQ. This CDR3 contains 17 residues. V was clipped by 0 bases and J by 1 base; unmatched bases: 8. The CDR3 protein is CASSLASAGRGTDTQYF. In DNA form, the CDR3 reads TGCGCCAGCAGCTTGGCCTCGGCGGGGAGGGGCACAGATACGCAGTATTTT.

The CDR3 DNA follows: TGTGCCAGCAGCCCGAGCCCCACCTACGAGCAGTACTTC. Its translation: CASSPSPTYEQYF. V and J are TRBV9 and TRBJ2-7; D uncertain. V lost 4 bases to trimming and J lost 2 bases, with 10 bases between them. This CDR3 has 13 residues. Germline values: CDR1 SGDLS, CDR2 YYNGEE.

The J gene is TRBJ1-1, the V gene TRBV11-1, with no clear D. Deletions cut 1 base from V and 1 base from J, with 4 bases between. Germline V gene data show CDR1 as SGHAT and CDR2 as FQDESV (reference sequence). The CDR3 is 13 amino acids. The CDR3 DNA follows: TGTGCCAGCAGCTTAGGGAGGAACACTGAAGCTTTCTTT. Its translation is CASSLGRNTEAFF.

This clone was detected a few times. The J gene is TRBJ2-5, the V gene TRBV6-5, with D unresolved. Germline V CDR1 and CDR2: MNHEY, SVGAGI. The CDR3 contains 12 residues. Deletions cut 7 bases from V and 7 bases from J, with 13 bases between. The CDR3 region has the DNA TGTGCCAGCACCTCCCCCTCTGGGACCCAGTACTTC. Translated, it gives CASTSPSGTQYF.